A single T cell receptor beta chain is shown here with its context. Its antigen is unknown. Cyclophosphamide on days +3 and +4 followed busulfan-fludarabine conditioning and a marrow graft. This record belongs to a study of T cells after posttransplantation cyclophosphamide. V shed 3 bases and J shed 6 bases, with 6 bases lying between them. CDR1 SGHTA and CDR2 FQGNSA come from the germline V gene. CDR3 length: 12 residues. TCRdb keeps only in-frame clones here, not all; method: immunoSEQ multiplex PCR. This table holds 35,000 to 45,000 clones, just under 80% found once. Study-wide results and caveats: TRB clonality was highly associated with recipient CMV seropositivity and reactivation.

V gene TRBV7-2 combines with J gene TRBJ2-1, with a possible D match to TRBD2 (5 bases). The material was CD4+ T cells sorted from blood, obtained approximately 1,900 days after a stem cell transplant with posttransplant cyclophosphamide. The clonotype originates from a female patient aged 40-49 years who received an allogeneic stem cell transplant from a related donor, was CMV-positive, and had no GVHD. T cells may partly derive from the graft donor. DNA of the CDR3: TGTGCCAGCAGCTTGGGAGTCAATGAGCAGTTCTTC. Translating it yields CASSLGVNEQFF.